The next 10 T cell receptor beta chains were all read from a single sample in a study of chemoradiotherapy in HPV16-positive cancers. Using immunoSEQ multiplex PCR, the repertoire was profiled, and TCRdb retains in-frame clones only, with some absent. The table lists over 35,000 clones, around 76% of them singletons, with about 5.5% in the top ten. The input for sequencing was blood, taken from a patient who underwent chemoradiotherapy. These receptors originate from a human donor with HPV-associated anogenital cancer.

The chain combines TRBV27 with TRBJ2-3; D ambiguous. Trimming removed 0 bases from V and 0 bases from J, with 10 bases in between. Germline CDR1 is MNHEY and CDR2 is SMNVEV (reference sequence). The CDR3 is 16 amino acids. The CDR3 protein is CASSLSIPPSTDTQYF. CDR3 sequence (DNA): TGTGCCAGCAGTTTATCGATTCCGCCTAGCACAGATACGCAGTATTTT.

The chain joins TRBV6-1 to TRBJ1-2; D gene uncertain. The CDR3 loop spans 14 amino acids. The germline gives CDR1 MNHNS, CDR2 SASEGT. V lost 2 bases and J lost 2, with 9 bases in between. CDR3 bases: TGTGCCAGCAGTGAAAATACGGCGAACTATGGCTACACCTTC. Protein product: CASSENTANYGYTF.

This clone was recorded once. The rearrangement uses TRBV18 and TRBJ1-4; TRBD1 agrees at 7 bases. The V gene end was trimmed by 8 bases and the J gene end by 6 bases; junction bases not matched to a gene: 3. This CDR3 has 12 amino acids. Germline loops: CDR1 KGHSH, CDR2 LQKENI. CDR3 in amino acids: CASHQGDEKLFF. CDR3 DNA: TGTGCCAGCCATCAGGGGGATGAAAAACTGTTTTTT.

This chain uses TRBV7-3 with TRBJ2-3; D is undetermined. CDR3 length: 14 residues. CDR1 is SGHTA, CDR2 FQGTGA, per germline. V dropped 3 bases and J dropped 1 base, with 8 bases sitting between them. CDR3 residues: CASSLIPRTDTQYF. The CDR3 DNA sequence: TGTGCCAGCAGCTTGATACCCCGCACAGATACGCAGTATTTT.

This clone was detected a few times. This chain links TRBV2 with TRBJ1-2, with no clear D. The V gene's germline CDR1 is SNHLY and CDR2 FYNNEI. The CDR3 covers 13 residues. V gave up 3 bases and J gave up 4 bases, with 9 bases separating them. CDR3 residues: CASSDGMTYGYTF. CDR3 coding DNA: TGTGCCAGCAGTGATGGTATGACCTATGGCTACACCTTC.

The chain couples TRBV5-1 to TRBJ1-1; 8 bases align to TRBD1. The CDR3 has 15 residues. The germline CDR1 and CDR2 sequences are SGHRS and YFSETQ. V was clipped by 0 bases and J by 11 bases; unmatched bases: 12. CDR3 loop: CASSLARGQAGGAFF. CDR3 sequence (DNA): TGCGCCAGCAGCTTGGCTCGGGGACAGGCTGGTGGGGCTTTCTTT.

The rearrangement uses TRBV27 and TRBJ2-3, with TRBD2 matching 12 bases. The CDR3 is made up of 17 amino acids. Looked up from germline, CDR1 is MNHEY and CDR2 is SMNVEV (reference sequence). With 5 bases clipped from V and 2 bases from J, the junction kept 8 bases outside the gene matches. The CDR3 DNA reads TGTGCCAGCAGTCCTCGGACTAGCGGGACTTTCACAGATACGCAGTATTTT. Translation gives CASSPRTSGTFTDTQYF.

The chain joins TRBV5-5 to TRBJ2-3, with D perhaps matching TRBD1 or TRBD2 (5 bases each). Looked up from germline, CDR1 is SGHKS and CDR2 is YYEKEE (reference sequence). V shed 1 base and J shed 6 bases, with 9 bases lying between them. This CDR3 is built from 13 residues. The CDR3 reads CASSLLGEDTQYF. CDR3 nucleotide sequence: TGTGCCAGCAGCTTGTTGGGGGAGGATACGCAGTATTTT.

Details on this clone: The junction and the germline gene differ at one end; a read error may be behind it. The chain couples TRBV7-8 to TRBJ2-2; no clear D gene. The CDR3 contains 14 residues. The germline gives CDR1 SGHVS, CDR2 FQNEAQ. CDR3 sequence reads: CASSWSANAGELFF. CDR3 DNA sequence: TGTGCCAGCAGCTGGAGCGCGAACGCCGGGGAGCTGTTTTTT.

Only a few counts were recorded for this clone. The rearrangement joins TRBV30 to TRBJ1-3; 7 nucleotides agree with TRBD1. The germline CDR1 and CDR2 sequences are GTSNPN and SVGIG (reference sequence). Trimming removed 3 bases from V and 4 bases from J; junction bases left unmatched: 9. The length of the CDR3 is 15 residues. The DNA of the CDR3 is TGTGCCTGGAGCTCAGGACAGGCGTCGGGAAACACCATATATTTT. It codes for CAWSSGQASGNTIYF.